Following are 20 T cell receptor beta chains from one sample sequenced in a study of blood T cells in healthy people across ages. Combining a sample-barcoded 5' primer with a J-beta primer mix, a second PCR ran for 7 to 11 cycles. TCRdb itself ran the 5' RACE reads through MiXCR, one entry per CDR3 protein. The data show 450,000 to 700,000 distinct CDR3 sequences, with 25% to 30% seen just once and approximately 17% held by the top ten. The sequenced sample consisted of blood. These receptor sequences come from a woman in her 70s in good health.

This clonotype was counted at least ten times. The rearrangement uses TRBV12-3 or TRBV12-4 and TRBJ2-2, with 9 bases fitting TRBD2. The V segment lost 3 bases and the J segment 3 bases; nucleotides outside the gene matches: 5. The CDR3 runs to 16 residues. The CDR3 DNA is TGTGCCAGCAGTTTCCCTACTAGCGGGTACACCGGGGAGCTGTTTTTT. Translation: CASSFPTSGYTGELFF.

A word on this clonotype: Sequence at one end of the junction differs from germline and may be a read error. This chain links TRBV13 with TRBJ2-7; D unclear. This CDR3 region has 14 residues. Germline V gives CDR1 PRHDT, CDR2 FYEKMQ (reference sequence). CDR3 residues: CASSKRTGSYEQYF. Written as DNA, the CDR3 is TGCGCCAGCAGCAAACGGACGGGTTCCTACGAGCAGTACTTC.

This clonotype appeared a few times. CDR3 protein: CASSQDRGNTIYF. CDR3 nucleotide sequence: TGCGCCAGCAGCCAAGATAGGGGAAACACCATATATTTT. The rearrangement uses TRBV4-3 and TRBJ1-3; D gene uncertain. The CDR3 loop spans 13 amino acids. Trimming removed 0 bases at V and 4 bases at J, with 4 bases between. The germline V gene encodes CDR1 LGHNA and CDR2 YSLEER.

This clonotype was seen a handful of times. The chain uses TRBV20-1 and TRBJ1-4; D perhaps matches TRBD1 (5 bases). V lost 2 bases and J 2 bases, leaving 9 bases between the germline ends. The CDR3 runs 14 residues. Germline loops: CDR1 DFQATT, CDR2 SNEGSKA (reference sequence). CDR3 residues: CSARIGVTNEKLFF. The CDR3 DNA follows: TGCAGTGCTAGAATAGGGGTGACTAATGAAAAACTGTTTTTT.

In this sample, this clonotype turned up a few times. One end of the junction fails to match germline, which may point to a read error. The rearrangement links TRBV25-1 to TRBJ1-1, with TRBD1 matching over 8 bases. Germline CDR1 reads MGHDK; CDR2 reads SYGVNS. The CDR3 extends over 14 amino acids. The CDR3 DNA reads as TGTGCTAGCAGTGACGGACAGGGACGGACTGAAGCTTTCTTT. This sequence encodes CASSDGQGRTEAFF.

The rearrangement uses TRBV29-1 and TRBJ1-2; no firm D call. This CDR3 is 12 amino acids long. Germline V lookup: CDR1 SQVTM, CDR2 ANQGSEA. Trimming stripped 8 bases from V and 2 bases from J, with 12 bases between. CDR3 coding DNA: TGCAGCACGAGACGGGAGAACTATGGCTACACCTTC. It encodes CSTRRENYGYTF.

The CDR3 region has the DNA TGTGCCAGCAACACTGGACAGGGCTACAATGAGCAGTTCTTC. Amino acid sequence: CASNTGQGYNEQFF. This chain uses TRBV12-3 or TRBV12-4 with TRBJ2-1, with 8 nucleotides matching TRBD1. The CDR3 totals 14 residues. J lost 3 bases, V lost 7 bases, and 5 bases had no gene match.

This clonotype was seen a single time. CDR3 nucleotides: TGTGCCATCAGTGAAGGGGGGGCAAGGAACACTGAAGCTTTCTTT. Its translation: CAISEGGARNTEAFF. J is TRBJ1-1 and V is TRBV10-3, with D perhaps matching TRBD1 (6 bases). V was cut by 3 bases and J by 1 base, with 12 bases left in between. CDR3 size: 15 residues. CDR1 is ENHRY, CDR2 SYGVKD, per germline.

The rearrangement joins TRBV7-2 to TRBJ2-5, with D unresolved. V lost 6 bases, J lost 1 base, and 12 bases lay in between. The CDR3 is 14 amino acids. Germline V gene lookup returns CDR1 SGHTA and CDR2 FQGNSA. CDR3 loop: CASRQTAIQETQYF. In DNA, the CDR3 is TGTGCCAGCAGACAAACAGCGATCCAAGAGACCCAGTACTTC.

In its sample, this clonotype was seen once. This chain links TRBV28 with TRBJ1-4; no reliable D call. The CDR3 runs to 13 residues. With 3 bases removed from V and 6 bases from J, the gap between germline ends came to 8 bases. Germline V gives CDR1 MDHEN, CDR2 SYDVKM. CDR3 sequence: CASSFSGDEKLFF. CDR3 nucleotide sequence: TGTGCCAGCAGTTTCTCTGGTGATGAAAAACTGTTTTTT.

This chain joins TRBV13 and TRBJ2-7; the match to TRBD1 covers 8 bases. The ends lost 3 bases at V and 3 bases at J; junction bases unmatched: 7. The CDR3 has 15 residues. Looked up from germline, CDR1 is PRHDT and CDR2 is FYEKMQ (reference sequence). The CDR3 sequence: CASSFRQGIGYEQYF. The CDR3 DNA reads as TGTGCCAGCAGCTTTAGACAGGGGATCGGCTACGAGCAGTACTTC.

To note about this clonotype: A junction boundary mismatches the germline segment, possibly from a read error. V is TRBV2 and J is TRBJ2-5, with 11 bases that match TRBD1. The CDR3 contains 15 residues. CDR1 SNHLY and CDR2 FYNNEI come from the germline V gene. Here the CDR3 reads CVSTEGQGGSETQYF. The CDR3 DNA reads TGTGTCAGCACGGAGGGACAGGGGGGGTCTGAGACCCAGTACTTC.

This clonotype was seen only once. The rearrangement joins TRBV7-2 to TRBJ2-1, with D tentatively TRBD1 or TRBD2 (5 bases each). Germline values: CDR1 SGHTA, CDR2 FQGNSA. V gave up 5 bases and J gave up 4 bases, with 15 bases separating them. The CDR3 has 15 amino acids. The CDR3 region is CASSPNGGEYNEQFF. For the CDR3, the DNA is TGTGCCAGCAGCCCAAATGGGGGTGAGTACAATGAGCAGTTCTTC. Using reference TRBV7-2 and TRBJ2-1 for the parts outside the CDR3, the full variable domain is GAGVSQSPSNKVTEKGKDVELRCDPISGHTALYWYRQSLGQGLEFLIYFQGNSAPDKSGLPSDRFSAERTGGSVSTLTIQRTQQEDSAVYLCASSPNGGEYNEQFFGPGTRLTVL.

The V and J genes are TRBV7-2 and TRBJ2-5; 7 bases line up with TRBD2. Trimming cost V 5 bases and J 1 base; bases outside gene matches: 10. Germline lookup yields CDR1 SGHTA and CDR2 FQGNSA. The length of the CDR3 is 16 residues. The CDR3 here is CASSPRLSGVQETQYF. CDR3 nucleotide sequence: TGTGCCAGCAGCCCGCGCCTCAGCGGGGTCCAAGAGACCCAGTACTTC.

J is TRBJ2-5 and V is TRBV20-1; TRBD2 aligns across 14 bases. There are 16 residues in the CDR3. Unmatched junction bases numbered 7, after V lost 5 bases and J lost 2 bases. Looked up from germline, CDR1 is DFQATT and CDR2 is SNEGSKA (reference sequence). CDR3 DNA: TGCAGTGCTGTCCGACTAGCGGGGGGGACGCAAGAGACCCAGTACTTC. This gives the protein CSAVRLAGGTQETQYF.

This chain connects TRBV18 to TRBJ2-3, with 8 bases identical to TRBD2. This CDR3 region has 16 residues. Germline trimming cut 3 bases from V and 0 bases from J; bases unmatched to any gene: 5. CDR1 and CDR2 from the germline V gene are KGHSH and LQKENI. CDR3 amino acids: CASSPFSGMSTDTQYF. The CDR3 DNA is TGTGCCAGCTCACCGTTTAGCGGGATGAGCACAGATACGCAGTATTTT.

This clonotype was seen more than once but under ten times. The chain joins TRBV2 to TRBJ1-4; D ambiguous. The germline gives CDR1 SNHLY, CDR2 FYNNEI. The CDR3 consists of 13 residues. Trimming removed 4 bases from V and 7 bases from J, with 10 bases in between. Here the CDR3 DNA reads TGTGCCAGCAGTGGGTTTAAGGGTGAAAAACTGTTTTTT. It specifies CASSGFKGEKLFF. Together with reference TRBV2 and TRBJ1-4, the CDR3 gives the full variable domain: EPEVTQTPSHQVTQMGQEVILRCVPISNHLYFYWYRQILGQKVEFLVSFYNNEISEKSEIFDDQFSVERPDGSNFTLKIRSTKLEDSAMYFCASSGFKGEKLFFGSGTQLSVL.

The gene calls are TRBV5-1 and TRBJ1-1; D call uncertain. Trimming took off 0 bases at V and 3 bases at J, with 6 bases between the two ends. The V gene's germline CDR1 is SGHRS and CDR2 YFSETQ. CDR3 length equals 13 residues. The CDR3 spells CASSLEGHTEAFF. Written as DNA, the CDR3 is TGCGCCAGCAGCTTGGAAGGGCACACTGAAGCTTTCTTT.

The rearrangement uses TRBV20-1 and TRBJ2-7; the D call may be TRBD1 or TRBD2 (5 bases each). The germline V gene has CDR1 DFQATT and CDR2 SNEGSKA (reference sequence). CDR3 length: 13 amino acids. V shed 5 bases and J shed 7 bases, with 18 bases lying between them. CDR3: CSAEERGPEEQYF. The CDR3 coding sequence is TGCAGTGCTGAGGAGAGGGGACCAGAAGAGCAGTACTTC.

This chain joins TRBV5-1 and TRBJ2-5; 7 bases agree with TRBD1. Germline V lookup: CDR1 SGHRS, CDR2 YFSETQ. V shed 6 bases, J shed 5 bases, and the junction held 7 bases outside the gene matches. This CDR3 contains 13 residues. CDR3 sequence: CASNAGRGETQYF. In nucleotides, the CDR3 is TGCGCCAGCAATGCGGGCAGGGGGGAGACCCAGTACTTC.